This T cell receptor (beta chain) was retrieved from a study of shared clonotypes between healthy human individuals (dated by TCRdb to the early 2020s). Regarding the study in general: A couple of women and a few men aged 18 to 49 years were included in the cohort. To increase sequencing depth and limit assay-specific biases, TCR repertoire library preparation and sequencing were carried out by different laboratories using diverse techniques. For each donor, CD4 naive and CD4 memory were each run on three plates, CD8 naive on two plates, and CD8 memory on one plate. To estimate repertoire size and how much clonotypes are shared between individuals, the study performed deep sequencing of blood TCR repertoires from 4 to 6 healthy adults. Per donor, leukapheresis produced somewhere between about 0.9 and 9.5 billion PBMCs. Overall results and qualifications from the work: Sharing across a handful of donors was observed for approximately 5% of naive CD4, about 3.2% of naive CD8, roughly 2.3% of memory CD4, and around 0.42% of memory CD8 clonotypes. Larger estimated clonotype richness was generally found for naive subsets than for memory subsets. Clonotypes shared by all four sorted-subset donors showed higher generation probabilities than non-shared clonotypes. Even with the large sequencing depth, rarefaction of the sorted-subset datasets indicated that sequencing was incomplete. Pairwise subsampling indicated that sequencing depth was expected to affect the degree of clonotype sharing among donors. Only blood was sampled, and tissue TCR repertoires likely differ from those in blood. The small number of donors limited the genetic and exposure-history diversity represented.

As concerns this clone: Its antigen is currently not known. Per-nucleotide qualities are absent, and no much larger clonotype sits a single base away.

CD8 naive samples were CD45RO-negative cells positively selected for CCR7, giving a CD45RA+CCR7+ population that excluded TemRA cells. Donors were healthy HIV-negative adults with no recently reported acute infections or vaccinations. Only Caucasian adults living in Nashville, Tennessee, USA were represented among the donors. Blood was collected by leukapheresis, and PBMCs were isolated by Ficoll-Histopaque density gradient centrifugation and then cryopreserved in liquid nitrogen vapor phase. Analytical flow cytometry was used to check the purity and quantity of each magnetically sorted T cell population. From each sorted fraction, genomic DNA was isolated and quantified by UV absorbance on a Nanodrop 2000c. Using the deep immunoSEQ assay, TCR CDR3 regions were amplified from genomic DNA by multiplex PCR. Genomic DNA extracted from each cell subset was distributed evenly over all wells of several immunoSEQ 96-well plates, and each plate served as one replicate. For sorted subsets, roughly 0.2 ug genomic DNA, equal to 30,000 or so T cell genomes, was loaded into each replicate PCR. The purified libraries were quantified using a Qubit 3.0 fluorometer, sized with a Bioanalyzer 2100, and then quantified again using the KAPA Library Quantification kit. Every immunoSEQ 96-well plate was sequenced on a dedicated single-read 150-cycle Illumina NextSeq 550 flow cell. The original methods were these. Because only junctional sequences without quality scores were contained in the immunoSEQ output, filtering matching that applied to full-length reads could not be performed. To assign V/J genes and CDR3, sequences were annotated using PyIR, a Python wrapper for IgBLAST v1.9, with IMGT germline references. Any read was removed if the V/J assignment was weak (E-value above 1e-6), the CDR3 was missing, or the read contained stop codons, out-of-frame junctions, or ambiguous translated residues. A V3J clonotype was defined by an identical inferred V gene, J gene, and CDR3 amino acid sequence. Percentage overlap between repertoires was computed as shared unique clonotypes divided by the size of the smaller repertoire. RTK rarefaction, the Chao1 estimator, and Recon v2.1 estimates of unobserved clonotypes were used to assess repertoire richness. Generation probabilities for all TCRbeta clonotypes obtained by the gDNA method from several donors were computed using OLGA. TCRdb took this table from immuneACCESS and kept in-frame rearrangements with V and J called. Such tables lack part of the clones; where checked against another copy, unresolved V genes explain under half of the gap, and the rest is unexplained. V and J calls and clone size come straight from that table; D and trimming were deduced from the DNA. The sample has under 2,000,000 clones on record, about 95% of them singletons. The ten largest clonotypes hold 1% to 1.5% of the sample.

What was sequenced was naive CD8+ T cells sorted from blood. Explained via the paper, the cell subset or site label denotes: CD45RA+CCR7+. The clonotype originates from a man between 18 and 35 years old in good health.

The nucleotide sequence reads TGCAGCGTTGAAGAGTTGACAGGGGGCGCGCGGAATGAGCAGTTCTTC. Its product reads: CSVEELTGGARNEQFF. Recombination joined TRBV29-1 with TRBJ2-1, and TRBD1 matches 10 of the central bases. Germline trimming: 0 bases from V, 7 bases from J; junction bases outside gene matches: 9. Counted from cysteine to phenylalanine, this CDR3 has 16 amino acids. The kept DNA is CDR3 alone, 48 bases in frame from the first base. CDR1 and CDR2 (SQVTM, ANQGSEA) derive from the germline V gene.